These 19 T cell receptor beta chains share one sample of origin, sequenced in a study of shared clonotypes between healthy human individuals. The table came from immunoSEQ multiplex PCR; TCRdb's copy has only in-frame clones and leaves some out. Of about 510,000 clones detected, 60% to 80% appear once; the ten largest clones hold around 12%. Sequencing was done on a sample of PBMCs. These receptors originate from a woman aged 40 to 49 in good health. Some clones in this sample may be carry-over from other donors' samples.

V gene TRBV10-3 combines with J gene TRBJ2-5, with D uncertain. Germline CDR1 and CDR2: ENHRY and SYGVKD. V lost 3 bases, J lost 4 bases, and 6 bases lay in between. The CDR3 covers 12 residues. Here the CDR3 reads CAISDRSETQYF. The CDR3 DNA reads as TGTGCCATCAGTGACAGATCAGAGACCCAGTACTTC.

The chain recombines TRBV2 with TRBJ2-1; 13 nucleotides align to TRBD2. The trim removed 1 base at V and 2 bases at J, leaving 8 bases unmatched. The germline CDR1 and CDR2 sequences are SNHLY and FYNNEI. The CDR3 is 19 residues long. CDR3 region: CASSEEPPTSGRTYNEQFF. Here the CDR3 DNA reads TGTGCCAGCAGTGAAGAGCCGCCGACTAGCGGGAGGACCTACAATGAGCAGTTCTTC.

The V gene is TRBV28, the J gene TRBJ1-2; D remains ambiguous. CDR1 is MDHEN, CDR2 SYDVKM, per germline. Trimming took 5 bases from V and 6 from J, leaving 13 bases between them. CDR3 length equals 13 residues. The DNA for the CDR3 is TGTGCCAGCAGTCCCCCCGGCGGCCATGGCTACACCTTC. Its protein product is CASSPPGGHGYTF.

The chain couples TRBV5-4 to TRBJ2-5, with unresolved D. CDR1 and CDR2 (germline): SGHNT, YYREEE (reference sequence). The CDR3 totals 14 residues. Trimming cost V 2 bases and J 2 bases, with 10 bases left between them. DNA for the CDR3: TGTGCCAGCAGCTTAAGGAGCGATCAAGAGACCCAGTACTTC. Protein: CASSLRSDQETQYF.

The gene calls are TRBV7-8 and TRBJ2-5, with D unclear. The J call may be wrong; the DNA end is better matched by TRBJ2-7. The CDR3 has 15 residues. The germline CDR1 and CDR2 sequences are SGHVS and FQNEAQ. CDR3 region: CASSLGGLSSYEQYF. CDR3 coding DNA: TGTGCCAGCAGCTTAGGTGGCCTCAGCTCCTACGAGCAGTACTTC.

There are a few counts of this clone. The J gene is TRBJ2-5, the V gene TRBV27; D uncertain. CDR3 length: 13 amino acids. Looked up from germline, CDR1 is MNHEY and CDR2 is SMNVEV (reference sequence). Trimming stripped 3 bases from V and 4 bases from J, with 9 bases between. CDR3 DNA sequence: TGTGCCAGCAGTTTGGAAGTAAGAGAGACCCAGTACTTC. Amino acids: CASSLEVRETQYF.

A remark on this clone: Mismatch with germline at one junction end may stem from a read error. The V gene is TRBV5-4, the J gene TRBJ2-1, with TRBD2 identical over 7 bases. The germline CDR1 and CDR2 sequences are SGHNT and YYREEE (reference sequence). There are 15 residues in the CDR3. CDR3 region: CASSLPSGSDNEQFF. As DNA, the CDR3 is TGTGCCAGCAGCTTGCCTAGCGGCTCCGACAATGAGCAGTTCTTC.

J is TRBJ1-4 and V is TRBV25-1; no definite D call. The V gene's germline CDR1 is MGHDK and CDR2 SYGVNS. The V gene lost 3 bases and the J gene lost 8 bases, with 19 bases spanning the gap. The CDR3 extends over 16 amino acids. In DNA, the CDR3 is TGTGCCAGCAGTGATCCCACGGAGGGTATGCGGGAAAAACTGTTTTTT. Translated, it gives CASSDPTEGMREKLFF.

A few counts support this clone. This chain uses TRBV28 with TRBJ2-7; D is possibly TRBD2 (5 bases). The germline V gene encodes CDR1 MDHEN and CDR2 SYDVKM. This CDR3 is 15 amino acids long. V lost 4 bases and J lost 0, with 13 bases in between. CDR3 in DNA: TGTGCCAGCAGTTCCCACGGGCTAGCCTCCTACGAGCAGTACTTC. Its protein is CASSSHGLASYEQYF.

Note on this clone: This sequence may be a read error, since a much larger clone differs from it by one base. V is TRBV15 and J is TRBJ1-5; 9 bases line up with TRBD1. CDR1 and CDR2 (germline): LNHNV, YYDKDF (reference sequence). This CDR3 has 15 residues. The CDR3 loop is CATSRGQGGNQPQNF. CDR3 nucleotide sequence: TGTGCCACCAGCAGAGGACAGGGGGGCAATCAGCCCCAGAATTTT.

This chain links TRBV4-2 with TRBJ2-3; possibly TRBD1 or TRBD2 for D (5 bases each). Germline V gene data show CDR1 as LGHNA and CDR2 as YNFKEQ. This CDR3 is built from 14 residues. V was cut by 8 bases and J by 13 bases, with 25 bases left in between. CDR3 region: CASAPSPGTPYEYF. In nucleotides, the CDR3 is TGTGCCAGCGCCCCTTCCCCCGGGACCCCTTATGAGTATTTT.

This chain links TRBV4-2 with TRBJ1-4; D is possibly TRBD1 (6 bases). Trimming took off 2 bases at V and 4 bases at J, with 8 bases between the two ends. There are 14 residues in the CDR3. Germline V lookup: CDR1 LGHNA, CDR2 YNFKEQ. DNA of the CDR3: TGTGCCAGCAGCCAAAGGGGGTATAATGAAAAACTGTTTTTT. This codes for CASSQRGYNEKLFF.

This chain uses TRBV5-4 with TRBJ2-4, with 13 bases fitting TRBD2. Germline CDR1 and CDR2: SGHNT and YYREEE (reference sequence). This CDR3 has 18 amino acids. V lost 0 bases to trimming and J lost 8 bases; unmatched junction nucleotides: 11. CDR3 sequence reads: CASSLETSGRAAADIQYF. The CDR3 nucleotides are TGTGCCAGCAGCTTGGAAACTAGCGGGAGGGCCGCTGCAGACATTCAGTACTTC.

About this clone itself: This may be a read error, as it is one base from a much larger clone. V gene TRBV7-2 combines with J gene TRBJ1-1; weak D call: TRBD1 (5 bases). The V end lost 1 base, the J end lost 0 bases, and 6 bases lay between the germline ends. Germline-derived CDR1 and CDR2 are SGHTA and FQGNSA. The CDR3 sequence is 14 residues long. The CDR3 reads CASSLGGVNTEAFF. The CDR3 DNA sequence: TGTGCCAGCAGCTTAGGGGGGGTGAACACTGAAGCTTTCTTT.

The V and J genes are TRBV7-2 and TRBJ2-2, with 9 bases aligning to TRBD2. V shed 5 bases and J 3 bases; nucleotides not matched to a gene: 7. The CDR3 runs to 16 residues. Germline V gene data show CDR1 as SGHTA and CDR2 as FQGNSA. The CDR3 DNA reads TGTGCCAGCAGCCGTATAGCGGGAGCTTACACCGGGGAGCTGTTTTTT. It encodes CASSRIAGAYTGELFF.

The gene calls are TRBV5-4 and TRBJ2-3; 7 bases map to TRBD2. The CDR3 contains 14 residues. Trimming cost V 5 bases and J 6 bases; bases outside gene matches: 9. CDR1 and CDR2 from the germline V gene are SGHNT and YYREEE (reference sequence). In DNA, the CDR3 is TGTGCCAGCAGTTTACTGGTCGGGGGGGATACGCAGTATTTT. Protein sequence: CASSLLVGGDTQYF.

This CDR3 reads CASSLEHRGRTGELFF. Written as DNA, the CDR3 is TGCGCCAGCAGCTTGGAACACAGGGGCAGGACCGGGGAGCTGTTTTTT. The rearrangement uses TRBV5-1 and TRBJ2-2; the match to TRBD1 covers 7 bases. V shed 0 bases and J 5 bases; nucleotides not matched to a gene: 7. This CDR3 region has 16 residues. Germline CDR1 and CDR2: SGHRS and YFSETQ.

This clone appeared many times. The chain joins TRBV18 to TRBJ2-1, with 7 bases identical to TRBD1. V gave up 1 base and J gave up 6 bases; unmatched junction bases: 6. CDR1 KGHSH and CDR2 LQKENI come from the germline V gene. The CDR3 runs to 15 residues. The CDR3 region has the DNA TGTGCCAGCTCACCACGCCGGGACAGCCCCAATGAGCAGTTCTTC. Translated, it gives CASSPRRDSPNEQFF.

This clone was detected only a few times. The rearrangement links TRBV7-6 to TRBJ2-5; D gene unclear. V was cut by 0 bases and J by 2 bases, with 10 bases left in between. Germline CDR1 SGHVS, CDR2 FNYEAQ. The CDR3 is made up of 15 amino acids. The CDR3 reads CASSLAPSRQETQYF. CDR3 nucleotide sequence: TGTGCCAGCAGCTTAGCCCCAAGCAGACAAGAGACCCAGTACTTC.